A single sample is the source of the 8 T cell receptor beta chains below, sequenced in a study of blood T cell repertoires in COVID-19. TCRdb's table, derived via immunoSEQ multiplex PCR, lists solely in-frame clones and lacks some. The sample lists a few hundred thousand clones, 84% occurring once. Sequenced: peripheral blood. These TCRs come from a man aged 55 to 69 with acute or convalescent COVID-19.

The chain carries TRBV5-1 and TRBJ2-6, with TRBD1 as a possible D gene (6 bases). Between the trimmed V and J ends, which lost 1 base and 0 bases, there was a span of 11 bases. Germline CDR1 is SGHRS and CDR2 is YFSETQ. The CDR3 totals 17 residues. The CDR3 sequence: CASSLLGQYSGANVLTF. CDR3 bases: TGCGCCAGCAGCTTGTTGGGACAATACTCTGGGGCCAACGTCCTGACTTTC.

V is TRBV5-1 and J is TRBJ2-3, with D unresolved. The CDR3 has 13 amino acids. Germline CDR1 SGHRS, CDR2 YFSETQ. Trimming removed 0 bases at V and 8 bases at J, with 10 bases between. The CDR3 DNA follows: TGCGCCAGCAGCTTGGCCACGACGGGTACGCAGTATTTT. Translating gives CASSLATTGTQYF.

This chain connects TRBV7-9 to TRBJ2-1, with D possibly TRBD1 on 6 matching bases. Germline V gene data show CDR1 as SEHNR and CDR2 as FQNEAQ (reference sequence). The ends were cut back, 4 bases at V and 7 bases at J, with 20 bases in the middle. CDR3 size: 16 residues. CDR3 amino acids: CASSSGTRSPGNEQFF. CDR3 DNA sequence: TGTGCCAGCAGCTCCGGGACACGGAGTCCGGGAAATGAGCAGTTCTTC.

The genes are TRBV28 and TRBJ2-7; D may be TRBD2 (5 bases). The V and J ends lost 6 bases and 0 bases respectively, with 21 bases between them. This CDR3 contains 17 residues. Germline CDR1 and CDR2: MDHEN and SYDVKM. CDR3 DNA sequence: TGTGCCAGCAGCCCCCAGTCGGGCTTTAGCGACTCCTACGAGCAGTACTTC. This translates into CASSPQSGFSDSYEQYF.

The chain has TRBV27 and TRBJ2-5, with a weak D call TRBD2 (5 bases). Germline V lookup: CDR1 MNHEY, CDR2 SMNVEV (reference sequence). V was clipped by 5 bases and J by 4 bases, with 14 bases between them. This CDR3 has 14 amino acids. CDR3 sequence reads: CASSTPGVTETQYF. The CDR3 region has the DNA TGTGCCAGCAGTACCCCCGGGGTTACAGAGACCCAGTACTTC.

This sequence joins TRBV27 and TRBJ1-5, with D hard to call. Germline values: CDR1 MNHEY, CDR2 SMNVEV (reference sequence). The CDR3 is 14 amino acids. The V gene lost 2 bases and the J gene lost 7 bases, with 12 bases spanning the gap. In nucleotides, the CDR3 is TGTGCCAGCAGTTTACGACCGGGTGGGCAGCCCCAGCATTTT. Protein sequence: CASSLRPGGQPQHF.

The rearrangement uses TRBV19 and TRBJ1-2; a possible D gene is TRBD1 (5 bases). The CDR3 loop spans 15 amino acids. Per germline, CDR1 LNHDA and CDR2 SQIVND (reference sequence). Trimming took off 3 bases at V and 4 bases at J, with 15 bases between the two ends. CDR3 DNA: TGTGCCAGTAGTATGGTCTCAGGGAGGATCTATGGCTACACCTTC. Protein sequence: CASSMVSGRIYGYTF.

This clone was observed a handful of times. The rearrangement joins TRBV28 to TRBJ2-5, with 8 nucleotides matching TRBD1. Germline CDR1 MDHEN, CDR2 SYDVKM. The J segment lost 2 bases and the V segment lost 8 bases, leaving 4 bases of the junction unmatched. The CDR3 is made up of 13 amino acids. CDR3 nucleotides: TGTGCCAGCTACAGGGGGACTCAAGAGACCCAGTACTTC. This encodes CASYRGTQETQYF.